Following are 25 T cell receptor beta chains from one sample sequenced in a study of metastatic and nonmetastatic thyroid tumors. With MiXCR, TCRdb called clones anew from the PCR reads. The sample carries around 30,000 clones, 23% recorded once. No treatment had been given to any patient before thyroid surgery. Sequencing input: blood. These receptors originate from a female donor with papillary thyroid cancer or a benign thyroid nodule (not recorded which). Some clones in this sample may be carry-over from other donors' samples.

At least ten counts were recorded for this clone. The chain uses TRBV30 and TRBJ1-5; 8 bases agree with TRBD1. CDR1 and CDR2 from the germline V gene are GTSNPN and SVGIG (reference sequence). CDR3 length: 14 residues. J lost 4 bases, V lost 5 bases, and 7 bases had no gene match. The CDR3 protein is CAWYWWTGNQPQHF. CDR3 coding DNA: TGTGCCTGGTACTGGTGGACAGGGAATCAGCCCCAGCATTTT.

This clone was observed many times. The chain couples TRBV5-5 to TRBJ2-7; a weak D match, TRBD1 (6 bases). Looked up from germline, CDR1 is SGHKS and CDR2 is YYEKEE (reference sequence). V lost 4 bases, J lost 2 bases, and 10 bases lay in between. The length of the CDR3 is 13 residues. The DNA for the CDR3 is TGTGCCAGCAGCCTACAGGGTGCCTACGAGCAGTACTTC. As protein: CASSLQGAYEQYF.

This clone was observed at least ten times. V is TRBV20-1 and J is TRBJ2-3; 11 nucleotides match TRBD2. There are 14 residues in the CDR3. CDR1 is DFQATT, CDR2 SNEGSKA, per germline (reference sequence). V dropped 5 bases and J dropped 6; count of bases not matched to a gene: 7. The CDR3 loop reads CSAPTSGSSDTQYF. CDR3 coding DNA: TGCAGTGCTCCAACTAGCGGGAGTTCGGATACGCAGTATTTT.

As concerns this clone: This could be a read error, since a much larger clone is one nucleotide away. Within the sample, other DNA sequences also encode this same CDR3. This chain joins TRBV5-5 and TRBJ2-7; D is perhaps TRBD2 (5 bases). From germline, CDR1 is SGHKS and CDR2 YYEKEE (reference sequence). CDR3 length: 14 amino acids. Deletions cut 6 bases from V and 5 bases from J, with 18 bases between. CDR3 sequence reads: CASNGGPPGNEQYF. CDR3 DNA sequence: TGTGCCAGCAATGGAGGTCCTCCGGGTAACGAGCAGTACTTC.

This sequence joins TRBV18 and TRBJ2-2; the match to TRBD2 covers 9 bases. Germline V gene data show CDR1 as KGHSH and CDR2 as LQKENI. The CDR3 length is 17 residues. V lost 2 bases, J lost 4 bases, and 8 bases stayed unmatched. The CDR3 reads CASSPGIAGDATGELFF. The CDR3 DNA follows: TGTGCCAGCTCACCAGGGATAGCGGGGGACGCCACCGGGGAGCTGTTTTTT.

This clone has at least ten counts. CDR3 sequence (DNA): TGCGCCAGCAGCTACACCGGACAGTACAATGAGCAGTTCTTC. As protein: CASSYTGQYNEQFF. The chain has TRBV5-1 and TRBJ2-1; D is possibly TRBD1 (6 bases). V was clipped by 3 bases and J by 4 bases, with 11 bases between them. Germline CDR1 is SGHRS and CDR2 is YFSETQ. CDR3 length: 14 residues.

This clone was detected many times. The chain couples TRBV20-1 to TRBJ1-2; tentative D call: TRBD1 (5 bases). This CDR3 has 12 amino acids. V lost 6 bases to trimming and J lost 3 bases, with 11 bases between them. Germline V gene data show CDR1 as DFQATT and CDR2 as SNEGSKA (reference sequence). The CDR3 spells CSAVGTDYGYTF. In DNA, the CDR3 is TGCAGTGCCGTTGGGACCGACTATGGCTACACCTTC.

At least ten counts were recorded for this clone. The rearrangement links TRBV10-3 to TRBJ1-2; D gene uncertain. The V gene lost 7 bases and the J gene lost 7 bases, with 10 bases spanning the gap. This CDR3 contains 11 residues. CDR1 ENHRY and CDR2 SYGVKD come from the germline V gene. This CDR3 is CAIKDPGGYTF. CDR3 DNA sequence: TGTGCCATCAAAGATCCGGGTGGCTACACCTTC.

The CDR3 DNA follows: TGTGCCAGCAGCCCTAACCATTCCGCAGGGGGGACTGAAGCTTTCTTT. Encoded protein: CASSPNHSAGGTEAFF. The chain is built from TRBV7-6 and TRBJ1-1, with 7 positions matching TRBD1. The CDR3 runs 16 residues. Germline assignment: CDR1 SGHVS and CDR2 FNYEAQ. The ends lost 5 bases at V and 5 bases at J; junction bases unmatched: 14. Combining the CDR3 with reference TRBV7-6 and TRBJ1-1 gives the whole variable domain GAGVSQSPRYKVTKRGQDVALRCDPISGHVSLYWYRQALGQGPEFLTYFNYEAQQDKSGLPNDRFSAERPEGSISTLTIQRTEQRDSAMYRCASSPNHSAGGTEAFFGQGTRLTVV.

Many counts were recorded for this clone. The chain employs TRBV2 and TRBJ2-1; 10 bases are shared with TRBD2. V trimming: 6 bases; J trimming: 7 bases; junction bases outside the gene matches: 12. The CDR3 contains 16 residues. Germline V lookup: CDR1 SNHLY, CDR2 FYNNEI. In nucleotides, the CDR3 is TGTGCCAGCAGACCCCTATCTAGCGGGAGTGGGAATGAGCAGTTCTTC. This gives the protein CASRPLSSGSGNEQFF.

This clone was counted between two and nine times. The V call is TRBV9, the J call TRBJ1-2; 10 bases are a match to TRBD1. V trimming: 2 bases; J trimming: 9 bases; junction bases outside the gene matches: 16. This CDR3 is built from 17 residues. Germline CDR1 is SGDLS and CDR2 is YYNGEE. This chain's CDR3 is CASSVARGGDRGTSYTF. In nucleotides, the CDR3 is TGTGCCAGCAGCGTCGCCCGGGGGGGGGACAGGGGCACTAGCTACACCTTC.

This clone was counted ten times or more. The CDR3 region is CASSLSGHTPGYTF. CDR3 nucleotide sequence: TGTGCCAGCAGCTTATCAGGACACACCCCTGGCTACACCTTC. The genes are TRBV7-9 and TRBJ1-2; D is possibly TRBD1 (5 bases). Germline V gene lookup returns CDR1 SEHNR and CDR2 FQNEAQ (reference sequence). The CDR3 runs 14 residues. Trimming removed 2 bases at V and 7 bases at J, with 14 bases between.

Ten or more counts support this clone. Other DNA sequences in the same sample also yield this CDR3. The chain is built from TRBV3-1 and TRBJ2-3; D assignment may be TRBD1 or TRBD2 (5 bases each). The CDR3 length is 13 residues. V was shortened by 1 base and J by 3 bases, with 5 bases between the two germline ends. Germline V gene lookup returns CDR1 LGHDT and CDR2 YNNKEL (reference sequence). The CDR3 DNA reads TGTGCCAGCAGCCAAGGGGGGACAGATACGCAGTATTTT. It yields the protein CASSQGGTDTQYF.

This clone was recorded many times. The chain joins TRBV5-6 to TRBJ2-3; TRBD2 matches 12 bases. V shed 2 bases and J 3 bases; nucleotides not matched to a gene: 4. Germline V gene sequence: CDR1 SGHDT, CDR2 YYEEEE. The CDR3 loop spans 16 amino acids. Here the CDR3 reads CASSFPSGGATDTQYF. In DNA form, the CDR3 reads TGTGCCAGCAGCTTCCCTAGCGGGGGGGCGACAGATACGCAGTATTTT.

The chain carries TRBV12-3 or TRBV12-4 and TRBJ2-3, with TRBD1 matching 9 bases. The CDR3 spans 17 residues. J was trimmed by 5 bases and V by 6 bases; bases with no gene match: 15. CDR3 region: CASRTYGQGPLRDTQYF. The CDR3 DNA reads TGTGCCAGCAGGACATACGGACAGGGGCCGCTCCGAGATACGCAGTATTTT.

The CDR3 here is CASSLTVSHMEGQFF. CDR3 DNA: TGTGCCAGCAGCCTCACCGTGTCCCACATGGAGGGACAGTTCTTC. This chain connects TRBV11-2 to TRBJ2-1; TRBD2 might be the D (6 bases). CDR1 and CDR2 from the germline V gene are SGHAT and FQNNGV. This CDR3 has 15 residues. V shed 5 bases and J shed 13 bases, with 24 bases lying between them.

This clone has a count of ten or more. V and J are TRBV28 and TRBJ1-4; 9 nucleotides align to TRBD1. The CDR3 is 16 amino acids. V shed 5 bases and J 3 bases; nucleotides not matched to a gene: 7. Germline assignment: CDR1 MDHEN and CDR2 SYDVKM. The CDR3 nucleotides read TGTGCCAGCAGTGTCCCGGGACAGGGACCTAATGAAAAACTGTTTTTT. Its protein product is CASSVPGQGPNEKLFF.

This clone has more than one count but fewer than ten. This may be a read error: a much more frequent sequence differs by one nucleotide. The rearrangement uses TRBV29-1 and TRBJ1-5; D is undetermined. The CDR3 is 13 residues long. Trimming took 7 bases from V and 6 from J, leaving 16 bases between them. Germline V lookup: CDR1 SQVTM, CDR2 ANQGSEA. CDR3 loop: CSAALGIGQPQHF. The DNA of the CDR3 is TGCAGCGCTGCGTTGGGTATAGGTCAGCCCCAGCATTTT. The whole variable domain, remainder taken from reference TRBV29-1 and TRBJ1-5, is SAVISQKPSRDICQRGTSLTIQCQVDSQVTMMFWYRQQPGQSLTLIATANQGSEATYESGFVIDKFPISRPNLTFSTLTVSNMSPEDSSIYLCSAALGIGQPQHFGDGTRLSIL.

This clone came up many times. The chain combines TRBV11-3 with TRBJ1-1; perhaps TRBD1 as D (5 bases). The CDR3 runs to 14 residues. The V end lost 2 bases, the J end lost 2 bases, and 9 bases lay between the germline ends. CDR1 is SGHNT and CDR2 is YENEEA in the germline V gene. The CDR3 sequence: CASSLFQGNTEAFF. For the CDR3, the DNA is TGTGCCAGCAGCTTATTCCAGGGAAACACTGAAGCTTTCTTT.

This clone was counted ten times or more. J is TRBJ2-3 and V is TRBV6-4; perhaps TRBD2 as D (5 bases). The length of the CDR3 is 15 residues. Germline V gives CDR1 MRHNA, CDR2 SNTAGT. Between the trimmed V and J ends, which lost 8 bases and 2 bases, there was a span of 17 bases. Written as DNA, the CDR3 is TGTGCCAGCTGGACTCTAGACCGCCACACAGATACGCAGTATTTT. Translating it yields CASWTLDRHTDTQYF.

This clone has ten or more counts. The CDR3 DNA sequence: TGTGCCAGTAGTACGCAGCTATATGGCTACACCTTC. Amino acids: CASSTQLYGYTF. This rearrangement joins TRBV19 to TRBJ1-2, with D unresolved. V was clipped by 4 bases and J by 5 bases, with 8 bases between them. This CDR3 has 12 residues. Germline V lookup: CDR1 LNHDA, CDR2 SQIVND (reference sequence).

This clone has at least ten counts. The chain joins TRBV5-6 to TRBJ2-5; the D gene could be TRBD1 or TRBD2 (5 bases each). Germline V gene lookup returns CDR1 SGHDT and CDR2 YYEEEE. The CDR3 is made up of 15 amino acids. Trimming shortened V by 1 base and J by 5 bases, and 15 bases separated the two germline ends. As DNA, the CDR3 is TGTGCCAGCAGCTTGCGGGACCCCTTCGGGGAGACCCAGTACTTC. Residues: CASSLRDPFGETQYF.

This clone occurred many times. This chain uses TRBV7-8 with TRBJ2-1; 13 bases map to TRBD2. Per the germline V gene, CDR1 is SGHVS and CDR2 is FQNEAQ. Trimming removed 5 bases from V and 8 bases from J; junction bases left unmatched: 6. The CDR3 is 15 amino acids. The CDR3 DNA is TGTGCCAGCAGCGAGCCGGGACTAGCGGGACATGAGCAGTTCTTC. Protein: CASSEPGLAGHEQFF.

There are many counts of this clone. The chain combines TRBV7-9 with TRBJ2-5; 8 bases are a match to TRBD1. J was trimmed by 4 bases and V by 0 bases; bases with no gene match: 4. Germline V CDR1 and CDR2: SEHNR, FQNEAQ (reference sequence). This CDR3 spans 15 amino acids. The CDR3, as DNA: TGTGCCAGCAGCTTAGCTGGGACAGGCCTAGAGACCCAGTACTTC. Its translation: CASSLAGTGLETQYF. Looking up the rest from reference TRBV7-9 and TRBJ2-5 gives the full variable domain: DTGVSQNPRHKITKRGQNVTFRCDPISEHNRLYWYRQTLGQGPEFLTYFQNEAQLEKSRLLSDRFSAERPKGSFSTLEIQRTEQGDSAMYLCASSLAGTGLETQYFGPGTRLLVL.

This clone was seen many times. The rearrangement links TRBV2 to TRBJ2-5; 7 positions agree with TRBD1. The CDR3 loop spans 14 amino acids. Germline V gene lookup returns CDR1 SNHLY and CDR2 FYNNEI. Germline trimming cut 5 bases from V and 5 bases from J; bases unmatched to any gene: 8. The DNA of the CDR3 is TGTGCCAGCAGTTCGACAGGGATCGTGGAGACCCAGTACTTC. This gives the protein CASSSTGIVETQYF.